This TCR beta chain was found in a study of CD8 T cells in ankylosing spondylitis. Whole-study results and caveats: Matched ankylosing spondylitis synovial fluid reportedly showed significant enrichment of disease-linked clones.

TCRdb re-derived calls from the 5' RACE reads in MiXCR, one entry per CDR3 protein. Among roughly 250,000 distinct CDR3 sequences listed, roughly 8.6% were seen once. Comments on this clonotype: Its antigen is not known.

The V and J ends lost 5 bases and 4 bases respectively, with 15 bases between them. The CDR3 is 14 residues long. Per the germline V gene, CDR1 is DFQATT and CDR2 is SNEGSKA (reference sequence). The sequenced material came from blood, either unsorted or a sorted T cell fraction (not recorded which). V is TRBV20-1 and J is TRBJ2-1, with D possibly being TRBD2 (6 bases). The receptor's source is a male donor with ankylosing spondylitis or in good health (not recorded which). CDR3 sequence: CSAYKPEGYNEQFF. CDR3 bases: TGCAGTGCTTACAAGCCGGAGGGGTACAATGAGCAGTTCTTC.